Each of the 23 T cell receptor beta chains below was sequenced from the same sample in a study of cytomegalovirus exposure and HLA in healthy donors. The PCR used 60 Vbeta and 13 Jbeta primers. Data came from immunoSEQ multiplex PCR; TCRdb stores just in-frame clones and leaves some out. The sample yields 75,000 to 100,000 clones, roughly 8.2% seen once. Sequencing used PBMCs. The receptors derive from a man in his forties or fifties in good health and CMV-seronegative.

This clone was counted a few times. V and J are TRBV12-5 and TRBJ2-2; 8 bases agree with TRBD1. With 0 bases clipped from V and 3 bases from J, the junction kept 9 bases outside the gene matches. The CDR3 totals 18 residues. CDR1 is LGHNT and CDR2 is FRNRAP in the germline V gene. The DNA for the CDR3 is TGTGCTAGTGGTTTGGTTCCGACAGGGGAAGTCCACACCGGGGAGCTGTTTTTT. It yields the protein CASGLVPTGEVHTGELFF.

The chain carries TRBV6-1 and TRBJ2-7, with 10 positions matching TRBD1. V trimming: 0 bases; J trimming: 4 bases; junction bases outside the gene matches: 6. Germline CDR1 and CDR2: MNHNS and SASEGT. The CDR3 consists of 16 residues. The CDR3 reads CASSEAGTGVSYEQYF. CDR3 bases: TGTGCCAGCAGTGAAGCAGGGACAGGGGTATCTTACGAGCAGTACTTC.

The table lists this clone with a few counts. The CDR3: CASSLERTGPYEQYF. CDR3 bases: TGTGCCAGCAGCTTAGAACGGACAGGGCCCTACGAGCAGTACTTC. The genes are TRBV13 and TRBJ2-7; 8 positions agree with TRBD1. Germline values: CDR1 PRHDT, CDR2 FYEKMQ (reference sequence). CDR3 size: 15 residues. The ends lost 1 base at V and 2 bases at J; junction bases unmatched: 4.

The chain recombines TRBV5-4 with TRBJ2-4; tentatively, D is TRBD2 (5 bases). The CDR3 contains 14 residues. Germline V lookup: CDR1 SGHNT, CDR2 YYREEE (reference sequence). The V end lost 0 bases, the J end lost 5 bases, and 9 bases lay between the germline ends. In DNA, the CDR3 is TGTGCCAGCAGCTTGGCGGGAATAGAAAACATTCAGTACTTC. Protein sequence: CASSLAGIENIQYF.

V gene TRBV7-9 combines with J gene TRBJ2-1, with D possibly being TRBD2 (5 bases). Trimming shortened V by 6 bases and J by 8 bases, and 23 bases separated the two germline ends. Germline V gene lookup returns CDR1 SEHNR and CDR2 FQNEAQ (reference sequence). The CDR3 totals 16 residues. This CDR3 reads CASSPARSGLWDEQFF. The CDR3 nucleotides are TGTGCCAGCAGTCCAGCGAGGAGCGGTCTCTGGGATGAGCAGTTCTTC.

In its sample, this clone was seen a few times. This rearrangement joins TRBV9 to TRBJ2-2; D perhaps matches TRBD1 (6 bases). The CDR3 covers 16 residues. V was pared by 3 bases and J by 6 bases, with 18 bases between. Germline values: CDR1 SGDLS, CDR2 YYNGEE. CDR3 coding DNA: TGTGCCAGCAGCGCGACCGGGACACCTGAACCCGGGGAGCTGTTTTTT. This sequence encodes CASSATGTPEPGELFF. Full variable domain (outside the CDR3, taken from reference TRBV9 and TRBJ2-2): DSGVTQTPKHLITATGQRVTLRCSPRSGDLSVYWYQQSLDQGLQFLIQYYNGEERAKGNILERFSAQQFPDLHSELNLSSLELGDSALYFCASSATGTPEPGELFFGEGSRLTVL.

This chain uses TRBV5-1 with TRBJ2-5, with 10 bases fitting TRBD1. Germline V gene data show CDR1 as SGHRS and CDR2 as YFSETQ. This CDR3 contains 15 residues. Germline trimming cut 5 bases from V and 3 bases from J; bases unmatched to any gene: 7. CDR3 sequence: CASSVGQGMEETQYF. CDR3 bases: TGCGCCAGCAGTGTGGGACAGGGGATGGAAGAGACCCAGTACTTC.

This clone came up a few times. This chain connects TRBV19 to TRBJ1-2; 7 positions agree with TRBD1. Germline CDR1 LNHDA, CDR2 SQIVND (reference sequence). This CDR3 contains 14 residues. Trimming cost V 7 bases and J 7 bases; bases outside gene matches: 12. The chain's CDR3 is CASTQSTGFGGYTF. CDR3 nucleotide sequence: TGTGCCAGTACCCAATCGACAGGGTTTGGTGGCTACACCTTC.

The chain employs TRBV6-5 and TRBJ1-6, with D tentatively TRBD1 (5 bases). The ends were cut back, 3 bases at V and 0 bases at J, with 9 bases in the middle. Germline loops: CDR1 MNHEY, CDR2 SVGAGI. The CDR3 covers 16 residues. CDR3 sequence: CASSYTGASYNSPLHF. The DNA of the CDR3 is TGTGCCAGCAGTTATACAGGAGCCTCCTATAATTCACCCCTCCACTTT.

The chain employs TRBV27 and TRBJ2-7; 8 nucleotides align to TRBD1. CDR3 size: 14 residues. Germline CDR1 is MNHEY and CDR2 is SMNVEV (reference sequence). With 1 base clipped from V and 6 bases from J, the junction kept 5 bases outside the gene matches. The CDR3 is CASSLFPDRVEQYF. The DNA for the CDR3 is TGTGCCAGCAGTTTATTCCCGGACAGGGTCGAGCAGTACTTC.

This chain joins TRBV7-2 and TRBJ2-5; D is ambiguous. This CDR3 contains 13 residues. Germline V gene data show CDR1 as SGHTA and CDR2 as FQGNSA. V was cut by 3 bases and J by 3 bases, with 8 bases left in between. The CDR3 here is CASSFKRKETQYF. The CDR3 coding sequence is TGTGCCAGCAGCTTTAAGCGAAAAGAGACCCAGTACTTC.

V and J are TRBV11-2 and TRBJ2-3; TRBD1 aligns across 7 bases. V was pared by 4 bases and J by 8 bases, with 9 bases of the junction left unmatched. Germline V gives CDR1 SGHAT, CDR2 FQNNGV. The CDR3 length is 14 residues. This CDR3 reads CASSSMTGSRTQYF. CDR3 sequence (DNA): TGTGCCAGCAGCTCAATGACAGGGTCCCGTACGCAGTATTTT.

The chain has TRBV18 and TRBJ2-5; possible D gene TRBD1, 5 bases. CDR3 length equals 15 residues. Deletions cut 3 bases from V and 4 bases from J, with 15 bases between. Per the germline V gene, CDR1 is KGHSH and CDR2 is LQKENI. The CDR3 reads CASSPQGATRETQYF. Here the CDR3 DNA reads TGTGCCAGCTCACCCCAGGGTGCCACGCGAGAGACCCAGTACTTC.

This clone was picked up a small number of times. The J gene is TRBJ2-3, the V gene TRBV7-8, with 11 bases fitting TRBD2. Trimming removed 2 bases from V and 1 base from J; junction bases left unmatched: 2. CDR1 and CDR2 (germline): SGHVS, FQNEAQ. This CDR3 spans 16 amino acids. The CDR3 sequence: CASSLNSGRGTDTQYF. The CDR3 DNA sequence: TGTGCCAGCAGCTTAAATAGCGGGAGGGGCACAGATACGCAGTATTTT.

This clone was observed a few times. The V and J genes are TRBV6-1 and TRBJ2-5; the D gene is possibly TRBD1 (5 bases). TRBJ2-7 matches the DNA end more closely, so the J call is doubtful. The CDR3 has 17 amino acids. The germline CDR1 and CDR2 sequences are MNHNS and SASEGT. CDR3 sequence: CASSEISRAALPYEQYF. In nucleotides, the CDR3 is TGTGCCAGCAGTGAAATCAGCAGGGCGGCACTTCCCTACGAGCAGTACTTC.

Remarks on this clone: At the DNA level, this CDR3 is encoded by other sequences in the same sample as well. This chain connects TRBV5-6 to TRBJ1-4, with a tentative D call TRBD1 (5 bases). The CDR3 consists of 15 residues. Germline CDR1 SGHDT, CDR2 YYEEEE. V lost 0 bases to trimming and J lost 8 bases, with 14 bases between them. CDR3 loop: CASSLGRQGVEKLFF. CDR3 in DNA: TGTGCCAGCAGCTTGGGGCGCCAGGGCGTCGAAAAACTGTTTTTT.

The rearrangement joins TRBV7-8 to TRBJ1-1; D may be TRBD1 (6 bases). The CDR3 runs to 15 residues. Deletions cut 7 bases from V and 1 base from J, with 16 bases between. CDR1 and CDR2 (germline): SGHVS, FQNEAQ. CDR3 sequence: CASNFGGGANTEAFF. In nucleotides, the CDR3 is TGTGCCAGCAACTTTGGGGGGGGCGCGAACACTGAAGCTTTCTTT.

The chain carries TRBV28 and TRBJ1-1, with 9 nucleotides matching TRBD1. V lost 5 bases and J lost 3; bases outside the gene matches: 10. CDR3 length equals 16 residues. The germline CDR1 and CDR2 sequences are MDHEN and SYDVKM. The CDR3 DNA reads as TGTGCCAGCAGTCAGGACAGGGGCCGTGGGGACACTGAAGCTTTCTTT. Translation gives CASSQDRGRGDTEAFF. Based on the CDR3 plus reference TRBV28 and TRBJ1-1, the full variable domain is DVKVTQSSRYLVKRTGEKVFLECVQDMDHENMFWYRQDPGLGLRLIYFSYDVKMKEKGDIPEGYSVSREKKERFSLILESASTNQTSMYLCASSQDRGRGDTEAFFGQGTRLTVV.

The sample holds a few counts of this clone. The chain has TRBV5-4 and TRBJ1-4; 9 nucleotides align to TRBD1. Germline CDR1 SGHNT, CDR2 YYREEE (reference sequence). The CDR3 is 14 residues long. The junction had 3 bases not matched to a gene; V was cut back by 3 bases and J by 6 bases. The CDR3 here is CASSSTGGDEKLFF. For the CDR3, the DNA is TGTGCCAGCAGCTCGACAGGGGGGGATGAAAAACTGTTTTTT.

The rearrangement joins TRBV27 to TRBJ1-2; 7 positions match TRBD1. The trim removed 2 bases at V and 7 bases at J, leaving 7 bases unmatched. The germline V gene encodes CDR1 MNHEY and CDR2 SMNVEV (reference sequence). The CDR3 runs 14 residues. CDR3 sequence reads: CASSLRVDRAGYTF. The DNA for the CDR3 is TGTGCCAGCAGTTTAAGAGTTGACAGGGCTGGCTACACCTTC.

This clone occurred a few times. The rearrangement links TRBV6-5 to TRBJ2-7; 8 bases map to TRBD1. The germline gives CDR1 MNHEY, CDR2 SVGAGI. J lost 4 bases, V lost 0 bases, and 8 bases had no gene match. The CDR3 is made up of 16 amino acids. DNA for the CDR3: TGTGCCAGCAGTTACTCGATACTCGACAGGGGATACGAGCAGTACTTC. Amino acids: CASSYSILDRGYEQYF.

CDR3 in DNA: TGTGCCACCAGCCATAGGACTAGCGGCCTTCAGTATTTT. Its protein is CATSHRTSGLQYF. The chain carries TRBV15 and TRBJ2-3, with TRBD2 identical over 10 bases. V trimming: 5 bases; J trimming: 12 bases; junction bases outside the gene matches: 8. Germline values: CDR1 LNHNV, CDR2 YYDKDF (reference sequence). The CDR3 runs to 13 residues. Supplemented by reference TRBV15 and TRBJ2-3, the full variable domain reads DAMVIQNPRYQVTQFGKPVTLSCSQTLNHNVMYWYQQKSSQAPKLLFHYYDKDFNNEADTPDNFQSRRPNTSFCFLDIRSPGLGDTAMYLCATSHRTSGLQYFGPGTRLTVL.

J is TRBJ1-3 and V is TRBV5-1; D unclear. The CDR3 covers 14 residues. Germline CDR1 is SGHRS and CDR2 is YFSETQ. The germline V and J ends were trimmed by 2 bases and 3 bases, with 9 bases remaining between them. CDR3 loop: CASSFEHLGNTIYF. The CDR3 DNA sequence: TGCGCCAGCAGCTTTGAACACCTTGGAAACACCATATATTTT.